This TCR beta chain was identified during a study of cytomegalovirus exposure and HLA in healthy donors. CDR3 length: 13 residues. The V gene's germline CDR1 is SQVTM and CDR2 ANQGSEA. The junction had 4 bases not matched to a gene; V was cut back by 4 bases and J by 5 bases. Regarding the study as a whole: Further analysis, carried out later, found HLA-associated TCR beta chains more clonally expanded than equally common other chains.

The PCR contained 60 Vbeta and 13 Jbeta primers. Authors' methods: In a later analysis, roughly 11 million of around 75 million unique beta chains occurred in at least two donors. Sequenced by immunoSEQ multiplex PCR; TCRdb stores in-frame clones only, minus some. V and J calls and clone size are as listed in that table; D and trimming were resolved from the DNA. Altogether about 160,000 clones are present, 75% to 85% being singletons, with the ten largest covering over 8.5%. As for this clone: Its target is unknown.

The chain is built from TRBV29-1 and TRBJ2-4; 8 bases agree with TRBD2. This TCR was sampled from a man between 45 and 60 years old in good health and CMV-seropositive. Material for sequencing was PBMCs. CDR3 region: CSVAAGGQNIQYF. The CDR3 region has the DNA TGCAGCGTTGCGGCGGGAGGACAAAACATTCAGTACTTC.